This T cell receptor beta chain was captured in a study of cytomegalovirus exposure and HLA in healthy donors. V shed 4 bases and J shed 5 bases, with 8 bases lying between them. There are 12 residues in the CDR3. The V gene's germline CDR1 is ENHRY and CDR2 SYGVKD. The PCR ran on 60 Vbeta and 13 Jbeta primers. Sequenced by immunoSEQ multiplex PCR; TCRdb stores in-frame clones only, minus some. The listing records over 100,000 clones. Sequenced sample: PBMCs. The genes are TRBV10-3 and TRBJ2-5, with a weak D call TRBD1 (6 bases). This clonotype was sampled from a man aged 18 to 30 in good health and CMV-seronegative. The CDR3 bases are TGTGCCATCAGTGCCGGACAGGAGACCCAGTACTTC. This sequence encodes CAISAGQETQYF.